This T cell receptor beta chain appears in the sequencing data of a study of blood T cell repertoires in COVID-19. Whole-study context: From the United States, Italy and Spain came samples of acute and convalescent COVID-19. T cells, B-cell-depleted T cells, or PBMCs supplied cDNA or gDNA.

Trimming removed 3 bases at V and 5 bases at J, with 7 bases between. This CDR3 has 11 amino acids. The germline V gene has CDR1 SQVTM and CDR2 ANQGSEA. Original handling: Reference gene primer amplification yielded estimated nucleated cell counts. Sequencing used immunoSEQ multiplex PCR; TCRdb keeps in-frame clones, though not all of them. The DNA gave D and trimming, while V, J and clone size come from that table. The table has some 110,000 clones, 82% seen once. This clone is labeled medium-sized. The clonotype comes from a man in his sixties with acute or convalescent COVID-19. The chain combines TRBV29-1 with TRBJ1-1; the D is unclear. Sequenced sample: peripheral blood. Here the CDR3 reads CSVETTTEAFF. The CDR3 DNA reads TGCAGCGTTGAGACAACAACTGAAGCTTTCTTT.